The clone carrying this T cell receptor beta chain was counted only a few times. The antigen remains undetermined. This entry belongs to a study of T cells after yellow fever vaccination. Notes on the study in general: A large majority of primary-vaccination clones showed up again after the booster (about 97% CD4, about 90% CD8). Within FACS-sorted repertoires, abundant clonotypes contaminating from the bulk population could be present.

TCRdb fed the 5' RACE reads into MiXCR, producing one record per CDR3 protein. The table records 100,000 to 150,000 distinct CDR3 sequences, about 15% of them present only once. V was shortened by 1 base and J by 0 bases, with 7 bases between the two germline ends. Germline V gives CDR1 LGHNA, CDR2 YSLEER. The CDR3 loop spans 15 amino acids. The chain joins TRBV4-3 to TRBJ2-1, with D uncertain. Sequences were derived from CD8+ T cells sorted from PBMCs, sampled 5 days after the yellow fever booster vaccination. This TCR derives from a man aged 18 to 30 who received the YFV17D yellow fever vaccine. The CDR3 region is CASSQGSSSYNEQFF. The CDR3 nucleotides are TGCGCCAGCAGCCAAGGCTCCAGCTCCTACAATGAGCAGTTCTTC.